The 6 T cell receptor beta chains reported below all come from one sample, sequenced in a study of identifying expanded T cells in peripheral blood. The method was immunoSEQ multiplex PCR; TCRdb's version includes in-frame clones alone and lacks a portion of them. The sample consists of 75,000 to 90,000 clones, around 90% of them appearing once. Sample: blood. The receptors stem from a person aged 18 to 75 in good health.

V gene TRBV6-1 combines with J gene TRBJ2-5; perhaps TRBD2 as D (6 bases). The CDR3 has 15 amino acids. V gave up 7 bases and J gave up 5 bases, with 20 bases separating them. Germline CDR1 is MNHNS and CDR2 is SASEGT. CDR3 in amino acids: CASTTGRGRSETQYF. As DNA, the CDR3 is TGTGCCAGCACGACCGGACGGGGGAGGTCGGAGACCCAGTACTTC.

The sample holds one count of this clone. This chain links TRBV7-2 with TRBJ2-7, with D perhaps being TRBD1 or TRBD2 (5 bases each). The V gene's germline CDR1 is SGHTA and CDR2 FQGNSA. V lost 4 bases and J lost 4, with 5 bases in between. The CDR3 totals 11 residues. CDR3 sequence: CASSWGYEQYF. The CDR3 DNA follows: TGTGCCAGCAGCTGGGGGTACGAGCAGTACTTC.

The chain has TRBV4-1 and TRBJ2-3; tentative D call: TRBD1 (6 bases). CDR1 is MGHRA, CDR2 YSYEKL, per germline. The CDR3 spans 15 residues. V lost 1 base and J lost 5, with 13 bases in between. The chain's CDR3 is CASSQVFAGEDTQYF. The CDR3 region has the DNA TGCGCCAGCAGCCAAGTTTTCGCAGGGGAAGATACGCAGTATTTT.

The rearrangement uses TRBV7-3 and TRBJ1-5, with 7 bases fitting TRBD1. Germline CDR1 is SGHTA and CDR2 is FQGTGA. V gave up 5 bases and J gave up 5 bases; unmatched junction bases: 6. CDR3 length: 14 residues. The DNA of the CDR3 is TGTGCCAGCAGCGACGGACAGGATCATCAGCCCCAGCATTTT. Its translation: CASSDGQDHQPQHF. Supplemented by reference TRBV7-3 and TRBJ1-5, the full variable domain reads GAGVSQTPSNKVTEKGKYVELRCDPISGHTALYWYRQSLGQGPEFLIYFQGTGAADDSGLPNDRFFAVRPEGSVSTLKIQRTERGDSAVYLCASSDGQDHQPQHFGDGTRLSIL.

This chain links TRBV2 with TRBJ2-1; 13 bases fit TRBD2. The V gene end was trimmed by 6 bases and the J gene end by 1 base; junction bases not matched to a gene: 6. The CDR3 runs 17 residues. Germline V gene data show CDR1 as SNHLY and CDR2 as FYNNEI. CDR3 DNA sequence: TGTGCCAGCAGGAAGGGACTAGCGGGGAGGTCCTACAATGAGCAGTTCTTC. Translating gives CASRKGLAGRSYNEQFF.

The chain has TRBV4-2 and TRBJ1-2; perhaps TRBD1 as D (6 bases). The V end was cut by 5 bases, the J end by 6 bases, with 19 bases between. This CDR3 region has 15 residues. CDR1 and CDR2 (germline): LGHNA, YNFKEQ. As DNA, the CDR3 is TGTGCCAGCAGCGAAGGGGGAGGTTTTAAGAATGGCTACACCTTC. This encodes CASSEGGGFKNGYTF.